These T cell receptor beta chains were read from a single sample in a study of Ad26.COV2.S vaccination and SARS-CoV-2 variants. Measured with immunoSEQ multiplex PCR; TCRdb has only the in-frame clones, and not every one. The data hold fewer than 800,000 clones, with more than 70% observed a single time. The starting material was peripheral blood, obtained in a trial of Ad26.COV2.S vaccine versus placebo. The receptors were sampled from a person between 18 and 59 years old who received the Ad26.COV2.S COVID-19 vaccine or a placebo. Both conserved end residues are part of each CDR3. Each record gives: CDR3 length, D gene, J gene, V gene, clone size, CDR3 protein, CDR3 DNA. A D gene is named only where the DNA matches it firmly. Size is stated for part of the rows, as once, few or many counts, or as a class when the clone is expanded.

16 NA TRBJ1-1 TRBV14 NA CASSQEGWGWDTEAFF TGTGCCAGCAGCCAAGAGGGATGGGGCTGGGACACTGAAGCTTTCTTT
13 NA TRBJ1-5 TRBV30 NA CAWSHREDQPQHF TGTGCCTGGAGTCACAGGGAGGATCAGCCCCAGCATTTT
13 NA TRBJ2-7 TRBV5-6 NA CASSAGSIYEQYF TGTGCCAGCAGCGCTGGGTCCATTTACGAGCAGTACTTC
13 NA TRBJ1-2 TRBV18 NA CASSPTVGYGYTF TGTGCCAGCTCTCCAACCGTAGGTTATGGCTACACCTTC
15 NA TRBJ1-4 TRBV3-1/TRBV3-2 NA CASSLSSITNEKLFF TGTGCCAGCAGCCTCTCCAGCATAACTAATGAAAAACTGTTTTTT
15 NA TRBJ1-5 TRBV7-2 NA CASSPGVNSNQPQHF TGTGCCAGCAGCCCAGGGGTTAATAGCAATCAGCCCCAGCATTTT
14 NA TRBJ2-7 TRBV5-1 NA CASSLPGPTDEQYF TGCGCCAGCAGCTTGCCAGGCCCAACGGACGAGCAGTACTTC
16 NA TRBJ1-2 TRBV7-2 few CASFLTRDLSSYGYTF TGTGCCAGCTTCCTAACGAGGGACCTAAGTTCCTATGGCTACACCTTC
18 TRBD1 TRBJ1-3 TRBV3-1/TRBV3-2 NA CASSQEARTGGILNTIYF TGTGCCAGCAGCCAAGAAGCCCGGACAGGGGGAATTTTAAACACCATATATTTT
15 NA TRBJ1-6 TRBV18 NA CASSPGSSYNSPLHF TGTGCCAGCTCACCAGGGAGCTCCTATAATTCACCCCTCCACTTT
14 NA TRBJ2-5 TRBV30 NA CAWLGTTPTETQYF TGTGCCTGGCTTGGGACCACCCCAACGGAGACCCAGTACTTC
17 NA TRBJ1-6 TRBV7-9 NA CASSYSLIQRTNSPLHF TGTGCCAGCAGCTATAGCCTTATCCAGAGGACTAATTCACCCCTCCACTTT
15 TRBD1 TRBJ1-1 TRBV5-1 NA CASSVGTGVNTEAFF TGCGCCAGCAGCGTGGGGACAGGAGTGAACACTGAAGCTTTCTTT
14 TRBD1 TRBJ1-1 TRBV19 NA CASILRAGGSGAFF TGTGCCAGTATCCTTAGGGCAGGGGGGAGTGGAGCTTTCTTT
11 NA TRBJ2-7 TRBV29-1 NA CSISLGREQYF TGCAGCATTTCTCTGGGTCGGGAGCAGTACTTC
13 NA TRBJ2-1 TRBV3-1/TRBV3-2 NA CASTSRTYNEQFF TGTGCCAGCACTAGTCGCACCTACAATGAGCAGTTCTTC
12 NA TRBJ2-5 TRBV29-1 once CSVDRDQETQYF TGCAGCGTTGACCGAGACCAAGAGACCCAGTACTTC
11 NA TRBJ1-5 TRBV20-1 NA CSARDEGPEHF TGCAGTGCTAGAGATGAGGGTCCTGAGCATTTT
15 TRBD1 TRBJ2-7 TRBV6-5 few CASSLYRGHRYEQYF TGTGCCAGCAGTTTATACAGGGGGCATCGCTACGAGCAGTACTTC
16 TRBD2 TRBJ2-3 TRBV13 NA CASSLSSGGGTDTQYF TGTGCCAGCAGCTTGTCTAGCGGGGGTGGGACAGATACGCAGTATTTT
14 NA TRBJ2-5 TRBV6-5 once CATIPTGIAETQYF TGTGCCACCATCCCGACGGGAATAGCAGAGACCCAGTACTTC
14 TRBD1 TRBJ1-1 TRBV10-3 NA CAISDRGLNTEAFF TGTGCCATCAGTGACAGGGGGCTAAACACTGAAGCTTTCTTT
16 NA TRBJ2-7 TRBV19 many CASSPGPGGLGYEQYF TGTGCCAGTAGTCCAGGACCAGGGGGACTAGGCTACGAGCAGTACTTC
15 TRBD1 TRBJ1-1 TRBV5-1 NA CASSPRTGRATEAFF TGCGCCAGCAGCCCGCGGACAGGGAGGGCGACTGAAGCTTTCTTT
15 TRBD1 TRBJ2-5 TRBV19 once CASTPRDRGQETQYF TGTGCCAGTACCCCCCGGGACAGGGGGCAAGAGACCCAGTACTTC
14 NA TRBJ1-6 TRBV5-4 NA CASSLEGDNSPLHF TGTGCCAGCAGCTTGGAAGGGGATAATTCACCCCTCCACTTT
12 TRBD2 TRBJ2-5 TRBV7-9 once CASSQGGETQYF TGTGCCAGCAGCCAGGGAGGGGAGACCCAGTACTTC
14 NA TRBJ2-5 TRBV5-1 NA CASSLEGGPETQYF TGCGCCAGCAGCTTGGAGGGGGGGCCGGAGACCCAGTACTTC
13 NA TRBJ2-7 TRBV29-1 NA CSVGDGESYEQYF TGCAGCGTGGGGGACGGCGAGTCCTACGAGCAGTACTTC
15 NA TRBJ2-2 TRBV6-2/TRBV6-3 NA CASSYSPTNTGELFF TGTGCCAGCAGTTACTCACCCACGAACACCGGGGAGCTGTTTTTT
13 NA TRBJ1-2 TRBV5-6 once CASSLRGIDGYTF TGTGCCAGCAGCTTGAGGGGTATAGATGGCTACACCTTC
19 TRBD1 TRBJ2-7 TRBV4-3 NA CASSQDLLRTRTGRDEQYF TGCGCCAGCAGCCAAGATCTACTCCGGACCCGGACAGGGCGCGACGAGCAGTACTTC
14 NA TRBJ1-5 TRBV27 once CASSSQNSNQPQHF TGTGCCAGCAGTTCTCAGAATAGCAATCAGCCCCAGCATTTT
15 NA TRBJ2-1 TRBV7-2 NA CASSLASHSYNEQFF TGTGCCAGCAGCTTAGCTTCCCATTCATACAATGAGCAGTTCTTC
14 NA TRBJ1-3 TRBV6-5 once CASSYSMRVGTIYF TGTGCCAGCAGTTACTCGATGCGAGTGGGCACCATATATTTT
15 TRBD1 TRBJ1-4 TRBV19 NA CASSTPGQGGEKLFF TGTGCCAGTAGTACCCCGGGACAGGGGGGTGAAAAACTGTTTTTT
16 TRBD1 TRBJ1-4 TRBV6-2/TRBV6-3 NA CASSLRPGQGGEKLFF TGTGCCAGCAGTCTTAGACCGGGACAGGGAGGTGAAAAACTGTTTTTT
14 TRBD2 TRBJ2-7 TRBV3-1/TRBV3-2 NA CASSQDRTSGEVYF TGTGCCAGCAGCCAAGACAGGACTAGCGGGGAGGTCTACTTC
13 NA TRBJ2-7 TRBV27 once CASRGAGTYEQYF TGTGCCAGCAGAGGGGCAGGGACCTACGAGCAGTACTTC
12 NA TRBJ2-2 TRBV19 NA CASRSVTGELFF TGTGCCAGTAGAAGCGTCACCGGGGAGCTGTTTTTT
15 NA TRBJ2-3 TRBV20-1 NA CSASLGAATTDTQYF TGCAGTGCTAGTTTAGGGGCCGCCACCACAGATACGCAGTATTTT
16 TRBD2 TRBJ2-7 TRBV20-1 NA CSASGLGIAGGHEQYF TGCAGTGCTAGTGGCCTGGGTATAGCGGGGGGGCATGAGCAGTACTTC
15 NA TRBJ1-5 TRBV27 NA CASSSLGDSNQPQHF TGTGCCAGCAGTTCACTAGGGGATAGCAATCAGCCCCAGCATTTT
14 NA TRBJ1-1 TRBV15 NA CATSNKGGNTEAFF TGTGCCACCAGCAATAAGGGGGGGAACACTGAAGCTTTCTTT
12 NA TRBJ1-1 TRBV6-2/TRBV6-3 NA CASSYRGPWAFF TGTGCCAGCAGTTACCGGGGCCCTTGGGCTTTCTTT
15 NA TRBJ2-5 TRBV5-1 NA CASRGSGDFGETQYF TGCGCCAGCAGGGGGTCAGGGGATTTTGGAGAGACCCAGTACTTC
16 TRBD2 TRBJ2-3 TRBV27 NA CASSRGLAGGLDTQYF TGTGCCAGCAGTCGGGGACTAGCGGGAGGGTTAGATACGCAGTATTTT
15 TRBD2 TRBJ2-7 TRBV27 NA CASSGTSAGSYEQYF TGTGCCAGCAGTGGCACTAGCGCCGGCTCCTACGAGCAGTACTTC
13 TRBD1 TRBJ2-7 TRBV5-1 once CASSRDSYYEQYF TGCGCCAGCAGCCGGGACAGTTACTACGAGCAGTACTTC
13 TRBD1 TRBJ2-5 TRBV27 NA CASRRTGQETQYF TGTGCCAGCAGGAGGACAGGGCAGGAGACCCAGTACTTC
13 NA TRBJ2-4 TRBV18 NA CASSPPGGNIQYF TGTGCCAGCTCACCTCCCGGCGGGAACATTCAGTACTTC
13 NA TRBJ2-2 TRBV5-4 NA CASSLTPSGELFF TGTGCCAGCAGCTTGACACCGTCCGGGGAGCTGTTTTTT
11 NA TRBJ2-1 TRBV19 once CASSRLNEQFF TGTGCCAGTAGTAGGCTAAATGAGCAGTTCTTC
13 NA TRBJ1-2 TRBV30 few CAWSPGLNYGYTF TGTGCCTGGAGTCCGGGGCTGAACTATGGCTACACCTTC
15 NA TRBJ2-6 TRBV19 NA CASSIGFPGANVLTF TGTGCCAGTAGTATCGGTTTCCCTGGGGCCAACGTCCTGACTTTC
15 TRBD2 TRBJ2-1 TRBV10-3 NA CAISGTSGNYNEQFF TGTGCCATCAGTGGGACTAGCGGGAATTACAATGAGCAGTTCTTC
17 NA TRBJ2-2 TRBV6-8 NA CASSSRLGTEYTGELFF TGTGCCAGCAGTTCCAGATTGGGGACGGAATACACCGGGGAGCTGTTTTTT